Presented here are 23 T cell receptor beta chains from one specimen sequenced in a study of T cell clonotyping in hematopoietic cell transplantation. The repertoire was sequenced with immunoSEQ multiplex PCR; TCRdb's copy has only in-frame clones and lacks some. The sample has 8,000 or so clones, approximately 68% seen once. Sample: peripheral blood mononuclear cells, taken 100 days after allogeneic stem cell transplant. These receptors all stem from a male patient aged 60-70 years who had an allogeneic stem cell transplant from an unrelated donor, so the T cells may come from the graft donor. Some clones in this sample may be carry-over from other donors' samples.

The chain employs TRBV5-1 and TRBJ2-3, with D possibly TRBD2 on 5 matching bases. This CDR3 has 13 residues. Trimming shortened V by 9 bases and J by 6 bases, and 17 bases separated the two germline ends. The germline gives CDR1 SGHRS, CDR2 YFSETQ. The CDR3: CATGDSFLDTQYF. The CDR3, as DNA: TGCGCCACCGGGGATAGCTTTTTGGATACGCAGTATTTT. Drawing the rest from reference TRBV5-1 and TRBJ2-3, the complete variable domain is KAGVTQTPRYLIKTRGQQVTLSCSPISGHRSVSWYQQTPGQGLQFLFEYFSETQRNKGNFPGRFSGRQFSNSRSEMNVSTLELGDSALYLCATGDSFLDTQYFGPGTRLTVL.

The chain recombines TRBV9 with TRBJ2-2, with TRBD2 identical over 11 bases. V lost 1 base to trimming and J lost 5 bases; unmatched junction nucleotides: 7. The CDR3 runs to 17 residues. From germline, CDR1 is SGDLS and CDR2 YYNGEE. As DNA, the CDR3 is TGTGCCAGCAGCGTATATTCTAGCGGGGGGCGAACCGGGGAGCTGTTTTTT. Translated: CASSVYSSGGRTGELFF.

The rearrangement joins TRBV7-2 to TRBJ2-2; the match to TRBD2 covers 9 bases. Germline V lookup: CDR1 SGHTA, CDR2 FQGNSA. J gave up 4 bases and V 5 bases, and 8 bases lay outside the gene matches. CDR3 size: 16 residues. This CDR3 reads CASSAYRAGGTGELFF. The DNA for the CDR3 is TGTGCCAGCAGCGCGTACAGAGCGGGGGGCACCGGGGAGCTGTTTTTT.

The chain combines TRBV7-9 with TRBJ1-5; possibly TRBD1 for D (6 bases). Germline V gene lookup returns CDR1 SEHNR and CDR2 FQNEAQ (reference sequence). Trimming removed 5 bases from V and 0 bases from J, with 8 bases in between. This CDR3 is built from 14 residues. In nucleotides, the CDR3 is TGTGCCAGCAGCCGACAGGATAGCAATCAGCCCCAGCATTTT. Protein product: CASSRQDSNQPQHF.

The chain carries TRBV19 and TRBJ1-5, with D uncertain. With 9 bases removed from V and 7 bases from J, the gap between germline ends came to 7 bases. CDR1 and CDR2 from the germline V gene are LNHDA and SQIVND (reference sequence). This CDR3 has 10 amino acids. The CDR3 region is CASQRQPQHF. CDR3 in DNA: TGTGCCAGCCAAAGGCAGCCCCAGCATTTT.

The gene calls are TRBV6-1 and TRBJ2-3; D call uncertain. V was pared by 2 bases and J by 4 bases, with 10 bases between. Germline assignment: CDR1 MNHNS and CDR2 SASEGT. The CDR3 length is 14 residues. CDR3 protein: CASSESDGPDTQYF. In DNA, the CDR3 is TGTGCCAGCAGTGAATCGGACGGGCCAGATACGCAGTATTTT.

The chain couples TRBV10-3 to TRBJ2-3; D gene ambiguous. Trimming pared 7 bases from V and 4 bases from J, leaving 12 bases between. The CDR3 spans 13 residues. Germline V gene data show CDR1 as ENHRY and CDR2 as SYGVKD. CDR3 residues: CAITRKKADTQYF. In DNA, the CDR3 is TGTGCCATCACCCGAAAGAAGGCAGATACGCAGTATTTT.

Written as DNA, the CDR3 is TGTGCCAGTAGTATAGGCGGACAGGTCGGATTTGGCTACACCTTC. This gives the protein CASSIGGQVGFGYTF. This chain joins TRBV19 and TRBJ1-2, with 7 positions matching TRBD1. The germline V gene has CDR1 LNHDA and CDR2 SQIVND (reference sequence). The CDR3 has 15 residues. V lost 1 base to trimming and J lost 7 bases; unmatched junction nucleotides: 9.

The V and J genes are TRBV15 and TRBJ2-2; no clear D. The CDR3 is 14 residues long. The germline V gene encodes CDR1 LNHNV and CDR2 YYDKDF (reference sequence). V was cut by 0 bases and J by 5 bases, with 7 bases left in between. CDR3 amino acids: CATSRDRSTGELFF. In nucleotides, the CDR3 is TGTGCCACCAGCAGAGATCGAAGTACCGGGGAGCTGTTTTTT.

The V call is TRBV9, the J call TRBJ2-3; the D is unclear. Germline V gives CDR1 SGDLS, CDR2 YYNGEE. The V gene lost 7 bases and the J gene lost 1 base, with 13 bases spanning the gap. This CDR3 is 14 amino acids long. The CDR3 spells CASSPYLGTDTQYF. CDR3 bases: TGTGCCAGCTCTCCTTACCTTGGCACAGATACGCAGTATTTT.

The sample holds a few counts of this clone. The chain has TRBV12-5 and TRBJ1-2; 10 nucleotides agree with TRBD1. CDR3 length: 15 residues. CDR1 and CDR2 (germline): LGHNT, FRNRAP. Trimming cost V 1 base and J 6 bases; bases outside gene matches: 5. The chain's CDR3 is CASGLGGQGGDGYTF. As DNA, the CDR3 is TGTGCTAGTGGTTTGGGAGGACAGGGGGGTGATGGCTACACCTTC.

This clone ranks as medium-sized. The gene calls are TRBV5-4 and TRBJ1-4; TRBD1 matches 11 bases. CDR1 is SGHNT, CDR2 YYREEE, per germline (reference sequence). This CDR3 is 15 amino acids long. The V segment lost 4 bases and the J segment 7 bases; nucleotides outside the gene matches: 6. The CDR3: CASSGGTGGAEKLFF. CDR3 in DNA: TGTGCCAGCAGCGGCGGGACAGGGGGTGCTGAAAAACTGTTTTTT.

Of note for this clone: At one end, the junction sequence differs from germline, possibly due to a read error. This sequence joins TRBV16 and TRBJ2-7; tentatively, D is TRBD1 (6 bases). Per the germline V gene, CDR1 is KGHSY and CDR2 is FQNENV. CDR3 length equals 16 residues. CDR3 amino acids: CANSPPSGGKKDEQYF. Written as DNA, the CDR3 is TGTGCCAACAGCCCTCCCTCTGGGGGCAAGAAGGACGAGCAGTACTTC.

This clone occurred once. The rearrangement links TRBV6-1 to TRBJ2-5, with D perhaps matching TRBD2 (5 bases). The V end was cut by 7 bases, the J end by 4 bases, with 13 bases between. The germline V gene encodes CDR1 MNHNS and CDR2 SASEGT. CDR3 size: 13 residues. CDR3 region: CASMFGGGETQYF. CDR3 coding DNA: TGTGCCAGCATGTTTGGAGGAGGAGAGACCCAGTACTTC.

This chain links TRBV25-1 with TRBJ1-1, with D maybe TRBD1 (5 bases). V shed 5 bases and J shed 2 bases, with 15 bases lying between them. This CDR3 has 15 residues. Germline V gives CDR1 MGHDK, CDR2 SYGVNS. CDR3 region: CASSRWGGRNTEAFF. The CDR3 DNA reads TGTGCCAGCAGTCGTTGGGGGGGACGAAACACTGAAGCTTTCTTT. Full variable domain (outside the CDR3, taken from reference TRBV25-1 and TRBJ1-1): EADIYQTPRYLVIGTGKKITLECSQTMGHDKMYWYQQDPGMELHLIHYSYGVNSTEKGDLSSESTVSRIRTEHFPLTLESARPSHTSQYLCASSRWGGRNTEAFFGQGTRLTVV.

The CDR3 DNA reads TGTGCCAGCAGCTCAACATCATTCACTGAAGCTTTCTTT. As protein: CASSSTSFTEAFF. The chain is built from TRBV7-9 and TRBJ1-1; D is ambiguous. Germline V gives CDR1 SEHNR, CDR2 FQNEAQ (reference sequence). CDR3 length equals 13 residues. V was clipped by 4 bases and J by 4 bases, with 10 bases between them.

The chain is built from TRBV29-1 and TRBJ2-7, with D perhaps matching TRBD1 or TRBD2 (5 bases each). Germline CDR1 reads SQVTM; CDR2 reads ANQGSEA. The CDR3 has 15 residues. V gave up 6 bases and J gave up 5 bases, with 23 bases separating them. The CDR3 is CSVTSPGMGTNEQYF. The CDR3 DNA follows: TGCAGCGTAACCAGCCCAGGGATGGGGACCAACGAGCAGTACTTC.

The gene calls are TRBV16 and TRBJ2-6, with a possible D match to TRBD2 (5 bases). Germline lookup yields CDR1 KGHSY and CDR2 FQNENV. This CDR3 comprises 14 residues. Trimming removed 4 bases at V and 1 base at J, with 5 bases between. The CDR3 reads CASSRLSGANVLTF. The CDR3 nucleotides read TGTGCCAGCAGCCGACTATCTGGGGCCAACGTCCTGACTTTC.

The J gene is TRBJ2-7, the V gene TRBV6-1; TRBD1 matches at 9 bases. After removal of 2 bases from V and 8 bases from J, the junction contained 13 bases not matched to a gene. The CDR3 sequence is 16 residues long. Germline V gives CDR1 MNHNS, CDR2 SASEGT. In DNA form, the CDR3 reads TGTGCCAGCAGTGAATCTTGGGACAGGGACTCGTGGAAGCAGTACTTC. This translates into CASSESWDRDSWKQYF.

This clone has only one observation. The chain combines TRBV6-1 with TRBJ2-3, with D maybe TRBD1 (6 bases). V gave up 4 bases and J gave up 6 bases, with 20 bases separating them. The CDR3 spans 16 residues. The germline gives CDR1 MNHNS, CDR2 SASEGT. The CDR3 region is CASSVLATGSRDTQYF. Here the CDR3 DNA reads TGTGCCAGCAGTGTCTTGGCGACAGGAAGTCGGGATACGCAGTATTTT.

This chain links TRBV10-1 with TRBJ2-2; TRBD2 aligns across 9 bases. The V and J ends lost 8 bases and 1 base, in that order; junction bases with no gene match: 5. Germline V gives CDR1 WNHNN, CDR2 SYGVQD (reference sequence). The CDR3 consists of 15 residues. The CDR3 DNA sequence: TGCGCCAGCCCGGCGCGGGAGGGGAACACCGGGGAGCTGTTTTTT. It encodes CASPAREGNTGELFF.

The gene calls are TRBV7-2 and TRBJ1-3; D is ambiguous. Germline lookup yields CDR1 SGHTA and CDR2 FQGNSA. V lost 1 base and J 4 bases, leaving 11 bases between the germline ends. This CDR3 contains 15 residues. The CDR3 DNA is TGTGCCAGCAGCTTAGGAGATACGGCGGGAAACACCATATATTTT. Its protein product is CASSLGDTAGNTIYF.

V is TRBV7-2 and J is TRBJ1-4, with D uncertain. The CDR3 runs 15 residues. Per the germline V gene, CDR1 is SGHTA and CDR2 is FQGNSA. Trimming took off 1 base at V and 3 bases at J, with 9 bases between the two ends. CDR3 sequence: CASSLGWGSNEKLFF. The CDR3 DNA follows: TGTGCCAGCAGCTTAGGGTGGGGATCTAATGAAAAACTGTTTTTT.